A selection of T cell receptor beta chains follows, all from one sample in a study of T cell changes during pregnancy in multiple sclerosis. TCRdb's table, derived via immunoSEQ multiplex PCR, lists solely in-frame clones and lacks some. This table has about 98,000 clones, under 95% appearing once. The input for sequencing was peripheral blood, taken after pregnancy. All receptors derive from a female donor in good health, enrolled as a control in a pregnancy study. CDR3s leave out the opening cysteine and the closing phenylalanine or tryptophan. Each record gives: V gene, CDR3 length, clone size, CDR3 protein. Some rows mark clone size as missing; the rest say once, few, many or name a class of expanded clone.

V gene: TRBV10-3
CDR3 length: 13
clone size: .
CDR3 protein: AISESGTSIDTQY

V gene: TRBV7-9
CDR3 length: 12
clone size: .
CDR3 protein: ASGGREMNTEAF

V gene: TRBV18
CDR3 length: 14
clone size: few
CDR3 protein: ASSPTFRDRNQPQH

V gene: TRBV28
CDR3 length: 15
clone size: once
CDR3 protein: ASSFTFSGRAGNEQY

V gene: TRBV11-2
CDR3 length: 16
clone size: .
CDR3 protein: ASSEQGLRVVFPEKLF

V gene: TRBV19
CDR3 length: 10
clone size: .
CDR3 protein: ATDRAGGEQY

V gene: TRBV4-2
CDR3 length: 13
clone size: .
CDR3 protein: ASSQEALDMGEQY

V gene: TRBV19
CDR3 length: 10
clone size: .
CDR3 protein: ASSGGYQPQH

V gene: TRBV7-3
CDR3 length: 11
clone size: .
CDR3 protein: ASSYGGNYGYT

V gene: TRBV28
CDR3 length: 12
clone size: .
CDR3 protein: ASSSPTGDYGYT

V gene: TRBV7-8
CDR3 length: 15
clone size: .
CDR3 protein: ASSLRGRLAGGNEQF

V gene: TRBV7-6
CDR3 length: 12
clone size: .
CDR3 protein: ASSPGTGPYEQY

V gene: TRBV6-5
CDR3 length: 12
clone size: .
CDR3 protein: ASSPRGAYQPQH

V gene: TRBV5-1
CDR3 length: 13
clone size: .
CDR3 protein: ASSLGGAGTQEAF

V gene: TRBV18
CDR3 length: 13
clone size: .
CDR3 protein: ASSATGVGNTEAF

V gene: TRBV7-2
CDR3 length: 13
clone size: .
CDR3 protein: ASSRLAGGYNEQF

V gene: TRBV18
CDR3 length: 16
clone size: once
CDR3 protein: ASTAGRRQGKLRHTIY

V gene: TRBV7-8
CDR3 length: 15
clone size: .
CDR3 protein: ASSLGRGGTSKNIQY

V gene: TRBV6-5
CDR3 length: 13
clone size: few
CDR3 protein: ASSYSAATNTEAF

V gene: TRBV28
CDR3 length: 12
clone size: .
CDR3 protein: ASSRPGASWEQY

V gene: TRBV6-6
CDR3 length: 11
clone size: .
CDR3 protein: ASSRGGTDTQY

V gene: TRBV27
CDR3 length: 14
clone size: once
CDR3 protein: ASSLSAGSRRYEQY